This record covers a single TCR beta chain. These data come from a study of blood T cell repertoires in COVID-19. Study in general: In each case, the material was cDNA or gDNA derived from T cells, B-cell-depleted T cells, or PBMCs.

The repertoire was sequenced with immunoSEQ multiplex PCR; TCRdb's copy has only in-frame clones and lacks some. The data show 350,000 to 400,000 clones, roughly 88% seen once. The participants were between roughly 18 and 89 years old and came from 24 US areas. Cohort allocation depended upon clinical history that participants reported. Source material: PBMCs or T cells enriched from blood (not recorded which). This clonotype was obtained from a woman in her twenties or thirties with acute COVID-19.

The CDR3: CASSYSRQGTNTIYF. The CDR3 bases are TGTGCCAGCAGTTACTCACGACAGGGTACAAACACCATATATTTT. The chain uses TRBV6-5 and TRBJ1-3; 7 nucleotides line up with TRBD1. The V gene's germline CDR1 is MNHEY and CDR2 SVGAGI. Trimming removed 0 bases from V and 6 bases from J; junction bases left unmatched: 5. This CDR3 has 15 amino acids.